This T cell receptor (beta chain) was observed in a study of identical twins' blood T cells. TCRdb called the 5' RACE reads again in MiXCR, with one record for every CDR3 protein. This sample yields about 370,000 distinct CDR3 sequences, of which over 25% are seen a single time; roughly 6.1% belongs to the top ten. Trimming took off 5 bases at V and 1 base at J, with 8 bases between the two ends. The CDR3 covers 14 residues. Looked up from germline, CDR1 is SNHLY and CDR2 is FYNNEI. The chain has TRBV2 and TRBJ2-2; D ambiguous. The sequencing sample was made of PBMCs. This TCR was sampled from a woman aged 18-49 years in good health. CDR3 DNA sequence: TGTGCCAGCAGTCGAAATTTGAACACCGGGGAGCTGTTTTTT. It specifies CASSRNLNTGELFF.